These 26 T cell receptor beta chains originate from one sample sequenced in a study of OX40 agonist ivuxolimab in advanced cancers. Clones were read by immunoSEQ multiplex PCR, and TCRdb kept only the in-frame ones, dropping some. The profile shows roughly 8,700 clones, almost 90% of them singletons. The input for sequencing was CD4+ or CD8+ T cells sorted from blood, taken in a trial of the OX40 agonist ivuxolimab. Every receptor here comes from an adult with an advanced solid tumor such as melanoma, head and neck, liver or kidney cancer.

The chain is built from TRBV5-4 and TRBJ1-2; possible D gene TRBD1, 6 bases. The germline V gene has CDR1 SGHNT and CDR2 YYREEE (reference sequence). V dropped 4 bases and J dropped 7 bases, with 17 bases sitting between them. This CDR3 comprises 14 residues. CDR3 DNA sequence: TGTGCCAGCAGCCCTCACTCGGGGGGCGGTGGCTACACCTTC. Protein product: CASSPHSGGGGYTF.

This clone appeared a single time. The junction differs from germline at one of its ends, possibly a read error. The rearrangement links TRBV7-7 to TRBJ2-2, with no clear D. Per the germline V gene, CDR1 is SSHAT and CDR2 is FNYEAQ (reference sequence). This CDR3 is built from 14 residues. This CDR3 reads CASSLSGNTGELFF. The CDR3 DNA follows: TGTGCTAGCAGCTTATCCGGGAACACCGGGGAGCTGTTTTTT.

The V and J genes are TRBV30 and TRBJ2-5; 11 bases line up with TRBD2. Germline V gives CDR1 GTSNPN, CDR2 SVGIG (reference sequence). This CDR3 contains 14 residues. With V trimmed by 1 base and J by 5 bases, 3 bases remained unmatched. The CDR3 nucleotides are TGTGCCTGGAGTGGACTAGCGGGATTTGAGACCCAGTACTTC. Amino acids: CAWSGLAGFETQYF.

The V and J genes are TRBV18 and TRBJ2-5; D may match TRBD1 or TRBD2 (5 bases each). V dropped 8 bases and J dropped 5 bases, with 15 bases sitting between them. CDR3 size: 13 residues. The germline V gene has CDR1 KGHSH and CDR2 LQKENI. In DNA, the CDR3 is TGTGCCAGCGTGAGGGGACCCGAGGAGACCCAGTACTTC. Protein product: CASVRGPEETQYF.

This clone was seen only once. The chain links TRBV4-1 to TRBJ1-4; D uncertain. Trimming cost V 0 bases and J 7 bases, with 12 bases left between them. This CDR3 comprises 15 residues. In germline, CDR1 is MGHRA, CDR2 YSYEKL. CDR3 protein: CASSQEGSLSEKLFF. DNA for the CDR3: TGCGCCAGCAGCCAAGAGGGCAGCCTTTCTGAAAAACTGTTTTTT.

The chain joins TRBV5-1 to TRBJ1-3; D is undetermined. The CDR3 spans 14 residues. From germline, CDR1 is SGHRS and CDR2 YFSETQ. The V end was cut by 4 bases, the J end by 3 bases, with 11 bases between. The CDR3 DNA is TGCGCCAGCAGCCCGGAGGGAGGTGGAAACACCATATATTTT. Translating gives CASSPEGGGNTIYF.

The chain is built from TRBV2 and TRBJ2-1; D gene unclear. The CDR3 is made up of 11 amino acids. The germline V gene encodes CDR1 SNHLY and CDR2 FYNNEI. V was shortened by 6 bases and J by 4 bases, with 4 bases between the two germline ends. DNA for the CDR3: TGTGCCAGCAGGGCATACAATGAGCAGTTCTTC. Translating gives CASRAYNEQFF. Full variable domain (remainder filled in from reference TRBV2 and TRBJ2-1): EPEVTQTPSHQVTQMGQEVILRCVPISNHLYFYWYRQILGQKVEFLVSFYNNEISEKSEIFDDQFSVERPDGSNFTLKIRSTKLEDSAMYFCASRAYNEQFFGPGTRLTVL.

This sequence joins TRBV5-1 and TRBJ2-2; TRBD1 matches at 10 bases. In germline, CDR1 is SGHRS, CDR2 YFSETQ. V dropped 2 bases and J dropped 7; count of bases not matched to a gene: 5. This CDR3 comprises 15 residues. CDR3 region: CASSFQGQGIGELFF. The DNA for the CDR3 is TGCGCCAGCAGCTTTCAGGGACAGGGGATCGGGGAGCTGTTTTTT.

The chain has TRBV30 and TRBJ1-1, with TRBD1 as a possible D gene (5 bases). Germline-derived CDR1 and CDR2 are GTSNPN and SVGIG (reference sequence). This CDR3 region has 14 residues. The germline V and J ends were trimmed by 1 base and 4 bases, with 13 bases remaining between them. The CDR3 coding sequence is TGTGCCTGGAGTGAGTGGGCAGGGAGCACTGAAGCTTTCTTT. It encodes CAWSEWAGSTEAFF.

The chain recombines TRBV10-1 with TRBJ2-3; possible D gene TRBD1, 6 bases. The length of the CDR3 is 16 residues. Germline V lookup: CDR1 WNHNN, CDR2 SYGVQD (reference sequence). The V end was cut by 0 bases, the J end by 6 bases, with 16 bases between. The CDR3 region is CASSESTGHRPDTQYF. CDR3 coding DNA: TGCGCCAGCAGTGAGTCTACGGGACACCGACCGGATACGCAGTATTTT.

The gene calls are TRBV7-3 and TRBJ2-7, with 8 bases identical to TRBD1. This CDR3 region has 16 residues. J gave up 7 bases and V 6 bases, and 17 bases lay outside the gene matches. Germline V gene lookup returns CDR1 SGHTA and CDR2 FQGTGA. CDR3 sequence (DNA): TGTGCCAGCAGTACCCTCCCGGGACAGGCGTCGGTGGAGCAGTACGTC. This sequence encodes CASSTLPGQASVEQYV.

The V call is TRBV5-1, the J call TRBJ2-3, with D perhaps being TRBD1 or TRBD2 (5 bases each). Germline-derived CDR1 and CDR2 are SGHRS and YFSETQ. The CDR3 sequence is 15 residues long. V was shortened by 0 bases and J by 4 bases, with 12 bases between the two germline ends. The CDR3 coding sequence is TGCGCCAGCAGCTTGGGTTTCCGGGACGCAGATACGCAGTATTTT. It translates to CASSLGFRDADTQYF.

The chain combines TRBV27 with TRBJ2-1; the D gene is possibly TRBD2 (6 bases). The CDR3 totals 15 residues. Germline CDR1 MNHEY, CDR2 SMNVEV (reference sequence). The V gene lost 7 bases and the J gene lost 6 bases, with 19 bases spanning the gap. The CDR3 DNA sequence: TGTGCCAGCACCGATATAGGGAGGACAATCAATGAGCAGTTCTTC. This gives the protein CASTDIGRTINEQFF.

CDR3 amino acids: CASSLSGRAGDSYEQYV. CDR3 sequence (DNA): TGTGCCAGCAGTTTATCGGGAAGGGCGGGAGATTCCTACGAGCAGTACGTC. The chain joins TRBV28 to TRBJ2-7; 7 bases agree with TRBD2. Unmatched junction bases numbered 10, after V lost 1 base and J lost 1 base. Germline V gene data show CDR1 as MDHEN and CDR2 as SYDVKM. This CDR3 comprises 17 residues.

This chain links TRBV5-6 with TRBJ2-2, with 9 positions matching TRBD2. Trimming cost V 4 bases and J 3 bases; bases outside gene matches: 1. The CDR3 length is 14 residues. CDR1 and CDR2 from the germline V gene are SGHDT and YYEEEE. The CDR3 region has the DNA TGTGCCAGCAGCCGACTAGCGGACACCGGGGAGCTGTTTTTT. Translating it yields CASSRLADTGELFF.

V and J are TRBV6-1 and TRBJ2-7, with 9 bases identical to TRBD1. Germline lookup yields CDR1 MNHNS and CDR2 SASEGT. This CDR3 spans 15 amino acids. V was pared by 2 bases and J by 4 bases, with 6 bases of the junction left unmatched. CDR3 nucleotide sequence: TGTGCCAGCAGTGAACAGGGACAGGGATATTACGAGCAGTACTTC. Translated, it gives CASSEQGQGYYEQYF.

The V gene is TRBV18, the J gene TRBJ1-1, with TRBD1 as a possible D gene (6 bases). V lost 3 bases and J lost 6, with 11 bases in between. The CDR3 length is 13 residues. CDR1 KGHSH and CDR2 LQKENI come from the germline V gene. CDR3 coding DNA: TGTGCCAGCTCACCCAACAGGGTTGCTGAAGCTTTCTTT. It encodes CASSPNRVAEAFF.

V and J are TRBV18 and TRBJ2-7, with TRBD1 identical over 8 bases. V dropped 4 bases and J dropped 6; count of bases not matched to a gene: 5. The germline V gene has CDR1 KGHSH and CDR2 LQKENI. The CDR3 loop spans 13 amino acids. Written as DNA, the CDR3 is TGTGCCAGCTCACTCGGGACAGGTTTCGAGCAGTACTTC. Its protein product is CASSLGTGFEQYF. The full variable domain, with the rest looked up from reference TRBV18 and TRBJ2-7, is NAGVMQNPRHLVRRRGQEARLRCSPMKGHSHVYWYRQLPEEGLKFMVYLQKENIIDESGMPKERFSAEFPKEGPSILRIQQVVRGDSAAYFCASSLGTGFEQYFGPGTRLTVT.

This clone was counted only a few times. The CDR3 nucleotides read TGTGCCAGCAGTGTTACAGATACGCAGTATTTT. Translated: CASSVTDTQYF. J is TRBJ2-3 and V is TRBV6-1; D is ambiguous. This CDR3 spans 11 amino acids. Germline V gives CDR1 MNHNS, CDR2 SASEGT. V was trimmed by 4 bases and J by 3 bases, leaving 2 bases between them.

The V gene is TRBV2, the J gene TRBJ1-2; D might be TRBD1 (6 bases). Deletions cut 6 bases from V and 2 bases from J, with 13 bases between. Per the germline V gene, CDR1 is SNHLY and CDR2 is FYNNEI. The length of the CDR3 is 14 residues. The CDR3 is CASSVIQGNYGYTF. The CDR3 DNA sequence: TGTGCCAGCAGCGTTATACAGGGAAACTATGGCTACACCTTC.

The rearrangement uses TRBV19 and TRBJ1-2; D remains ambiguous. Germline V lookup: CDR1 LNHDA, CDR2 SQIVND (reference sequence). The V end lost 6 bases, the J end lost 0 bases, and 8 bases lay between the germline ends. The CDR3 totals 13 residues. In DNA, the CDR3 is TGTGCCAGTAGCGGGTTTGCTAACTATGGCTACACCTTC. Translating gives CASSGFANYGYTF.

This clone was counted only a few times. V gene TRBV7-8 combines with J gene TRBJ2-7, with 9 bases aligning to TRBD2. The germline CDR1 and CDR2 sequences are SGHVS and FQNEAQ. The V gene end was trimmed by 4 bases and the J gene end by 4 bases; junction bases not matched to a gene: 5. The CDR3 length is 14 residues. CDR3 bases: TGTGCCAGCAGCTACCAGACTAGCGGTTACGAGCAGTACGTC. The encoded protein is CASSYQTSGYEQYV.

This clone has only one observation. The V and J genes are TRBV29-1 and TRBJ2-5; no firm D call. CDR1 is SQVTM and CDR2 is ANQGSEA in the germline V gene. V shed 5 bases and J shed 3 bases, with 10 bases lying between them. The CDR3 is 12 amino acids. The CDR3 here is CSVCQAEETQYF. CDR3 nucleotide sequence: TGCAGCGTTTGTCAGGCGGAAGAGACCCAGTACTTC.

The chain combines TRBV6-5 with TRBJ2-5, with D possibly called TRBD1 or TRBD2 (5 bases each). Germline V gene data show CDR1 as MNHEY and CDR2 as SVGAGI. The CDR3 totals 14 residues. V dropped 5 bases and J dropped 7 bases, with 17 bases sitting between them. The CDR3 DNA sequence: TGTGCCAGCAGTGTTTCCGGGGCGGTGCGGACCCAGTACTTC. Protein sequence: CASSVSGAVRTQYF.

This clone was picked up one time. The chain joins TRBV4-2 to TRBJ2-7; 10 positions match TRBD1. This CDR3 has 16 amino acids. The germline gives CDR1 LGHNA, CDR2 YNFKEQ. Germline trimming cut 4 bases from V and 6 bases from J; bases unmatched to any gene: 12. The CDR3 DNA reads TGTGCCAGCAGCCGAGGAGGGACAGGGGAGGGTCCCGAGCAGTACTTC. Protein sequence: CASSRGGTGEGPEQYF.

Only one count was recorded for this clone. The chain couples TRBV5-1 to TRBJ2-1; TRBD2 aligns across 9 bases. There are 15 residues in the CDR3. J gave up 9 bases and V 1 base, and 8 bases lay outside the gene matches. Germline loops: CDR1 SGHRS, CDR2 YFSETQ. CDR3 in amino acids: CASSLSSGEAGEQFF. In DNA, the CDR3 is TGCGCCAGCAGCTTGTCTAGCGGGGAGGCCGGTGAGCAGTTCTTC.